This TCR beta chain was captured in a study of blood T cell repertoires in COVID-19. About the study: Samples taken during acute and convalescent COVID-19 were collected in the United States, Italy and Spain.

The length of the CDR3 is 18 residues. The germline V gene has CDR1 GTSNPN and CDR2 SVGIG (reference sequence). V lost 1 base to trimming and J lost 0 bases; unmatched junction nucleotides: 9. The assay was immunoSEQ multiplex PCR, and TCRdb's table has in-frame clones only and misses some. This sample has 350,000 to 500,000 clones, with about 90% found just once. The TCR was taken from a young man with COVID-19, enrolled during active disease. Specimen: peripheral blood. The J gene is TRBJ2-6, the V gene TRBV30, with 7 bases fitting TRBD1. The CDR3 nucleotides read TGTGCCTGGAGTGAGGGGGCCCCCACCTACTCTGGGGCCAACGTCCTGACTTTC. It is translated as CAWSEGAPTYSGANVLTF.